Shown below are 30 T cell receptor beta chains from a single sample sequenced in a study of T cell responses to AZD1222 COVID-19 vaccine. Clones were sequenced by immunoSEQ multiplex PCR, and TCRdb holds only the in-frame ones, with some missing. Among about 130,000 clones listed, just under 95% were seen once. Sequencing was performed on peripheral blood, taken 28 days after the second AZD1222 dose. The receptors were sampled from an adult who received the AZD1222 COVID-19 vaccine.

The chain is built from TRBV7-9 and TRBJ1-3; D is unresolved. The CDR3 contains 12 residues. Looked up from germline, CDR1 is SEHNR and CDR2 is FQNEAQ (reference sequence). The V end lost 4 bases, the J end lost 4 bases, and 5 bases lay between the germline ends. CDR3 bases: TGTGCCAGCAGCTATACCGGAAACACCATATATTTT. Its protein is CASSYTGNTIYF.

This chain links TRBV7-2 with TRBJ1-5; TRBD1 might be the D (5 bases). This CDR3 comprises 13 residues. V shed 4 bases and J shed 4 bases, with 8 bases lying between them. Germline-derived CDR1 and CDR2 are SGHTA and FQGNSA. The DNA for the CDR3 is TGTGCCAGCAGCTCGACAGCAAATCAGCCCCAGCATTTT. The encoded protein is CASSSTANQPQHF.

The chain is built from TRBV19 and TRBJ2-1; 7 bases map to TRBD2. Germline loops: CDR1 LNHDA, CDR2 SQIVND (reference sequence). The CDR3 has 15 amino acids. Unmatched junction bases numbered 8, after V lost 3 bases and J lost 6 bases. This CDR3 reads CASSMTSTTGNEQFF. The CDR3 bases are TGTGCCAGTAGTATGACTAGCACAACGGGCAATGAGCAGTTCTTC.

This sequence joins TRBV28 and TRBJ2-6, with D tentatively TRBD1 (6 bases). From germline, CDR1 is MDHEN and CDR2 SYDVKM. Trimming removed 3 bases at V and 2 bases at J, with 8 bases between. The CDR3 consists of 15 residues. The CDR3 spells CASSFSGAGANVLTF. For the CDR3, the DNA is TGTGCCAGCAGTTTCTCAGGGGCTGGGGCCAACGTCCTGACTTTC. Looking up the rest from reference TRBV28 and TRBJ2-6 gives the full variable domain: DVKVTQSSRYLVKRTGEKVFLECVQDMDHENMFWYRQDPGLGLRLIYFSYDVKMKEKGDIPEGYSVSREKKERFSLILESASTNQTSMYLCASSFSGAGANVLTFGAGSRLTVL.

The J gene is TRBJ2-7, the V gene TRBV6-6, with D possibly TRBD1 on 6 matching bases. CDR1 is MNHNY and CDR2 is SVGAGI in the germline V gene (reference sequence). The ends were cut back, 6 bases at V and 5 bases at J, with 20 bases in the middle. The CDR3 runs to 15 residues. The CDR3 loop is CASSSKYRARNEQYF. In DNA, the CDR3 is TGTGCCAGCAGCAGTAAATACAGGGCGAGGAACGAGCAGTACTTC.

The rearrangement uses TRBV6-6 and TRBJ2-2; no firm D call. V was shortened by 6 bases and J by 5 bases, with 7 bases between the two germline ends. There are 12 residues in the CDR3. Looked up from germline, CDR1 is MNHNY and CDR2 is SVGAGI (reference sequence). This chain's CDR3 is CASSLETGELFF. The CDR3 nucleotides read TGTGCCAGCAGCCTGGAGACCGGGGAGCTGTTTTTT.

In DNA form, the CDR3 reads TGTGCCAGCAGTTTCGTACAAGAGACCCAGTACTTC. The encoded protein is CASSFVQETQYF. The chain has TRBV12-3 or TRBV12-4 and TRBJ2-5; D not certain. CDR3 length: 12 residues. V lost 3 bases, J lost 2 bases, and 4 bases lay in between.

The gene calls are TRBV5-1 and TRBJ2-7; 7 positions agree with TRBD1. V trimming: 6 bases; J trimming: 6 bases; junction bases outside the gene matches: 18. CDR1 and CDR2 (germline): SGHRS, YFSETQ. This CDR3 comprises 16 residues. The CDR3 region has the DNA TGCGCCAGCACCTCAACGACAGGGTGGAATATTGGCGAGCAGTACTTC. It yields the protein CASTSTTGWNIGEQYF.

The J gene is TRBJ1-1, the V gene TRBV4-2; maybe TRBD1 (5 bases). There are 15 residues in the CDR3. The germline CDR1 and CDR2 sequences are LGHNA and YNFKEQ. V dropped 4 bases and J dropped 3 bases, with 15 bases sitting between them. In DNA form, the CDR3 reads TGTGCCAGCAGCCCCCCAGGGAAGGTCGACACTGAAGCTTTCTTT. Protein product: CASSPPGKVDTEAFF.

The rearrangement uses TRBV5-1 and TRBJ1-6; no definite D call. In germline, CDR1 is SGHRS, CDR2 YFSETQ. This CDR3 has 15 residues. V lost 0 bases and J lost 8, with 12 bases in between. CDR3 bases: TGCGCCAGCAGCTTGGCTCGTGCGTCGGATTCACCCCTCCACTTT. Encoded protein: CASSLARASDSPLHF.

J is TRBJ1-1 and V is TRBV11-2; D remains unclear. Germline V gene data show CDR1 as SGHAT and CDR2 as FQNNGV. The CDR3 is 11 amino acids. V dropped 8 bases and J dropped 5 bases, with 9 bases sitting between them. The CDR3 DNA is TGTGCCAGCTCCTCGAGGACTGAAGCTTTCTTT. Residues: CASSSRTEAFF.

The rearrangement uses TRBV9 and TRBJ2-7; D unresolved. The CDR3 extends over 15 amino acids. Germline CDR1 reads SGDLS; CDR2 reads YYNGEE. Trimming took off 0 bases at V and 0 bases at J, with 10 bases between the two ends. CDR3 sequence (DNA): TGTGCCAGCAGCGTAGGCACACAGAGCTCCTACGAGCAGTACTTC. Protein sequence: CASSVGTQSSYEQYF.

V and J are TRBV6-1 and TRBJ2-5; TRBD2 matches 10 bases. The CDR3 extends over 17 amino acids. CDR1 is MNHNS, CDR2 SASEGT, per germline. V trimming: 4 bases; J trimming: 5 bases; junction bases outside the gene matches: 13. The CDR3 reads CASSGSPGLAKVETQYF. The DNA for the CDR3 is TGTGCCAGCAGTGGCTCACCGGGACTAGCGAAGGTCGAGACCCAGTACTTC.

CDR3 sequence: CASSPAGTGVPGETQYF. For the CDR3, the DNA is TGTGCCAGTAGTCCGGCCGGGACAGGGGTTCCGGGGGAGACCCAGTACTTC. The chain recombines TRBV19 with TRBJ2-5; 10 bases are a match to TRBD1. This CDR3 contains 17 residues. Germline CDR1 reads LNHDA; CDR2 reads SQIVND (reference sequence). J gave up 5 bases and V 5 bases, and 14 bases lay outside the gene matches.

The chain joins TRBV10-3 to TRBJ1-5; D perhaps matches TRBD1 (5 bases). Trimming took off 0 bases at V and 6 bases at J, with 18 bases between the two ends. CDR1 ENHRY and CDR2 SYGVKD come from the germline V gene. The CDR3 spans 17 residues. The chain's CDR3 is CAISESEGREKGQPQHF. For the CDR3, the DNA is TGTGCCATCAGTGAGTCAGAGGGGCGCGAAAAAGGTCAGCCCCAGCATTTT.

The chain uses TRBV24-1 and TRBJ2-5; maybe TRBD1 (5 bases). The CDR3 totals 14 residues. Germline V CDR1 and CDR2: KGHDR, SFDVKD. Trimming shortened V by 4 bases and J by 3 bases, and 11 bases separated the two germline ends. The CDR3: CATSEAGREETQYF. For the CDR3, the DNA is TGTGCCACCAGTGAGGCCGGCAGGGAAGAGACCCAGTACTTC.

This sequence joins TRBV11-2 and TRBJ2-3; TRBD2 matches 8 bases. The V and J ends lost 5 bases and 2 bases, in that order; junction bases with no gene match: 6. The CDR3 runs 15 residues. The germline V gene encodes CDR1 SGHAT and CDR2 FQNNGV. CDR3 nucleotides: TGTGCCAGCAGCAAAAGCGGGGGAGACACAGATACGCAGTATTTT. Amino acids: CASSKSGGDTDTQYF.

In DNA form, the CDR3 reads TGTGCCAGTAGTAACATTCGAGGGAACACAGATACGCAGTATTTT. It yields the protein CASSNIRGNTDTQYF. The chain combines TRBV19 with TRBJ2-3, with a possible D match to TRBD2 (5 bases). The germline V and J ends were trimmed by 4 bases and 2 bases, with 13 bases remaining between them. Germline assignment: CDR1 LNHDA and CDR2 SQIVND (reference sequence). The CDR3 contains 15 residues.

The chain couples TRBV7-3 to TRBJ2-2, with 9 bases fitting TRBD2. Trimming took 6 bases from V and 3 from J; bases not matched to a gene: 17. The CDR3 has 19 amino acids. Germline V CDR1 and CDR2: SGHTA, FQGTGA. CDR3 protein: CASSPPSGATPLDTGELFF. The CDR3 coding sequence is TGTGCCAGCAGTCCTCCTAGCGGGGCCACTCCGTTGGACACCGGGGAGCTGTTTTTT.

This clone has a single count. This chain uses TRBV10-3 with TRBJ1-6; D remains ambiguous. The CDR3 is made up of 17 amino acids. Trimming removed 3 bases at V and 5 bases at J, with 17 bases between. The germline gives CDR1 ENHRY, CDR2 SYGVKD. CDR3 in amino acids: CAISDISGIVDNSPLHF. Written as DNA, the CDR3 is TGTGCCATCAGTGATATCTCGGGTATCGTCGATAATTCACCCCTCCACTTT.

This clone was recorded once. The J gene is TRBJ1-5, the V gene TRBV7-2, with 8 bases identical to TRBD1. The CDR3 is made up of 18 amino acids. Germline CDR1 is SGHTA and CDR2 is FQGNSA. J lost 2 bases, V lost 1 base, and 10 bases had no gene match. DNA for the CDR3: TGTGCCAGCAGCTTAGTAGCAGGGGGCGCGGGGGGCAATCAGCCCCAGCATTTT. This translates into CASSLVAGGAGGNQPQHF.

The rearrangement links TRBV5-1 to TRBJ1-1, with TRBD1 matching 7 bases. Germline CDR1 reads SGHRS; CDR2 reads YFSETQ. The CDR3 has 14 amino acids. V shed 0 bases and J 3 bases; nucleotides not matched to a gene: 2. The DNA of the CDR3 is TGCGCCAGCAGCTTGGCAGGGGGGTACACTGAAGCTTTCTTT. It is translated as CASSLAGGYTEAFF.

The rearrangement links TRBV7-9 to TRBJ1-2, with D unclear. Trimming shortened V by 3 bases and J by 4 bases, and 9 bases separated the two germline ends. Germline V CDR1 and CDR2: SEHNR, FQNEAQ (reference sequence). This CDR3 contains 13 residues. In DNA, the CDR3 is TGTGCCAGCAGCTTCTCAGGCACCTATGGCTACACCTTC. Its protein is CASSFSGTYGYTF.

This chain connects TRBV30 to TRBJ2-5, with D hard to call. The germline V gene has CDR1 GTSNPN and CDR2 SVGIG (reference sequence). The CDR3 spans 14 residues. V lost 2 bases, J lost 5 bases, and 15 bases lay in between. The CDR3 sequence: CAWSPTTGVETQYF. CDR3 coding DNA: TGTGCCTGGAGTCCGACCACGGGTGTTGAGACCCAGTACTTC.

The J gene is TRBJ2-1, the V gene TRBV12-3 or TRBV12-4; D ambiguous. V lost 8 bases to trimming and J lost 7 bases, with 15 bases between them. The CDR3 totals 13 residues. CDR3 bases: TGTGCCAGCGGACGAATCCCGAAGAATGAGCAGTTCTTC. Translation: CASGRIPKNEQFF.

In its sample, this clone was seen once. This chain uses TRBV27 with TRBJ1-6; D unresolved. Deletions cut 5 bases from V and 0 bases from J, with 14 bases between. CDR3 length equals 17 residues. In germline, CDR1 is MNHEY, CDR2 SMNVEV (reference sequence). The DNA of the CDR3 is TGTGCCAGCAGTCCGGACGGCCGTAGCTCCTATAATTCACCCCTCCACTTT. Translated: CASSPDGRSSYNSPLHF.

This chain links TRBV6-5 with TRBJ1-5; D gene unclear. This CDR3 has 16 residues. In germline, CDR1 is MNHEY, CDR2 SVGAGI. V lost 2 bases to trimming and J lost 2 bases, with 13 bases between them. In DNA, the CDR3 is TGTGCCAGCAGTTACACCTCGGGTAGTGGCAATCAGCCCCAGCATTTT. Its translation: CASSYTSGSGNQPQHF.

This rearrangement joins TRBV12-3 or TRBV12-4 to TRBJ1-2; D unresolved. The CDR3 covers 13 residues. V lost 6 bases and J lost 7, with 15 bases in between. DNA of the CDR3: TGTGCCAGCAGCCGCGGGGAGGAGTTTGGCTACACCTTC. Translated: CASSRGEEFGYTF.

The V and J genes are TRBV7-2 and TRBJ2-2; D call uncertain. This CDR3 spans 14 amino acids. Trimming pared 0 bases from V and 3 bases from J, leaving 5 bases between. Germline V gene lookup returns CDR1 SGHTA and CDR2 FQGNSA. The CDR3: CASSLARHTGELFF. The CDR3, as DNA: TGTGCCAGCAGCTTAGCCAGGCACACCGGGGAGCTGTTTTTT.

The CDR3 bases are TGTGCCTGGAGTGTAGGGCATAATAATTCACCCCTCCACTTT. The encoded protein is CAWSVGHNNSPLHF. V is TRBV30 and J is TRBJ1-6, with D uncertain. This CDR3 comprises 14 residues. The V end lost 0 bases, the J end lost 5 bases, and 8 bases lay between the germline ends. The V gene's germline CDR1 is GTSNPN and CDR2 SVGIG (reference sequence).